These T cell receptor beta chains were read from a single sample in a study of blood T cells in healthy people across ages. From the 5' RACE reads, TCRdb called clonotypes with MiXCR, one entry per CDR3 protein. The sample has 750,000 to 1,000,000 distinct CDR3 sequences; about 29% are singletons. This same sample was also part of a study on T cells of mothers and their children.

Sequences were obtained from blood. The receptors originated from a woman between 35 and 50 years old in good health. CDR3s include the opening cysteine and the closing phenylalanine or tryptophan. The order of the fields is J gene, V gene, CDR3 protein.

TRBJ2-5 | TRBV10-3 | CAISPGVQHQETQYF
- | TRBV12-3/TRBV12-4 | CASSLSRRGGETQYF
TRBJ1-2 | TRBV2 | CTSSEDVVSIYGYTF
TRBJ2-7 | TRBV6-2/TRBV6-3 | CTSSPTGPSYEQYF
TRBJ2-7 | TRBV29-1 | CSVEPGQGYYEQYF
TRBJ2-1 | TRBV12-3/TRBV12-4 | CASSSPVGPNEQFF
TRBJ2-7 | TRBV28 | CASSPRTGRSYEQYF
TRBJ2-7 | TRBV18 | CASSPRDTTYEQYF
TRBJ2-1 | TRBV30 | CAWSTNVGSEQFF
TRBJ2-7 | TRBV29-1 | CSVGSGSSEQYF
TRBJ2-4 | TRBV12-3/TRBV12-4 | CASSSRLAGGGIQYF
TRBJ2-3 | TRBV15 | CATSRGSGEIGDTQYF
TRBJ2-3 | TRBV9 | CASSVMSGGAADTQYF
TRBJ2-5 | TRBV7-8 | CASSPHGETQYF
TRBJ2-1 | TRBV5-1 | CASSLSIPPYNEQFF
- | TRBV13 | CASSLRPGGAGNEQYF
TRBJ1-6 | TRBV27 | CASSFYLDNSSPLHF
TRBJ1-6 | TRBV28 | CASSLSTGGLSPLHF
TRBJ1-6 | TRBV6-5 | CASSYSNQGLNSPLHF
TRBJ1-1 | TRBV4-1 | CASSQERGKVEAFF
TRBJ2-3 | TRBV28 | CASSLVKGGNTDTQYF
TRBJ2-2 | TRBV7-2 | CASSPQGTNTGELFF
TRBJ1-5 | TRBV27 | CASSFHNQPQHF
TRBJ1-6 | TRBV7-2 | CASSLGGLLSPLHF